This is a list of T cell receptor beta chains from one sample in a study of sequential checkpoint blockade in melanoma. The table came from immunoSEQ multiplex PCR; TCRdb's copy has only in-frame clones and leaves some out. Of around 5,000 clones listed, more than 75% are singletons. The source material was CD8+ T cells sorted from blood (inferred from file names), sampled from a patient given nivolumab and ipilimumab in sequence. The receptors shown here come from a human donor with melanoma. CDR3s include the opening cysteine and the closing phenylalanine or tryptophan. The D gene is left open where the match is weak. Clone sizes are given selectively: once, few, many, or a class where the clone is expanded.

j_call: TRBJ2-1
d_call: .
v_call: TRBV4-3
clone_size: .
cdr3_nt: TGCGCCAGCAGCCAAGGTAGCTACCTCTACAATGAGCAGTTCTTC
cdr3_aa: CASSQGSYLYNEQFF

j_call: TRBJ2-1
d_call: TRBD1
v_call: TRBV4-3
clone_size: .
cdr3_nt: TGCGCCAGCAGCCAAGGGACAGGTCGACTCTCCTACAATGAGCAGTTCTTC
cdr3_aa: CASSQGTGRLSYNEQFF

j_call: TRBJ2-7
d_call: TRBD1
v_call: TRBV5-5
clone_size: .
cdr3_nt: TGTGCCAGCCATTCCTTCATGACAGGGATTACCTACGAGCAGTACTTC
cdr3_aa: CASHSFMTGITYEQYF

j_call: TRBJ1-5
d_call: .
v_call: TRBV6-5
clone_size: .
cdr3_nt: TGTGCCAGCAGCGGGAATAGCAATCAGCCCCAGCATTTT
cdr3_aa: CASSGNSNQPQHF

j_call: TRBJ2-7
d_call: .
v_call: TRBV5-1
clone_size: few
cdr3_nt: TGCGCCAGCAGCTTGAACAGCTTCGAGCAGTACTTC
cdr3_aa: CASSLNSFEQYF

j_call: TRBJ2-4
d_call: TRBD1
v_call: TRBV2
clone_size: .
cdr3_nt: TGTGCCAGCAGTGAGAGGTGGCAGGGGGTGAACATTCAGTACTTC
cdr3_aa: CASSERWQGVNIQYF

j_call: TRBJ2-7
d_call: .
v_call: TRBV19
clone_size: .
cdr3_nt: TGTGCCAGTAGTATAGTGGGGACACCGGTCTCCAAGCAGTACTTC
cdr3_aa: CASSIVGTPVSKQYF

j_call: TRBJ1-4
d_call: .
v_call: TRBV4-1
clone_size: .
cdr3_nt: TGCGCCAGCAGCCAAAAGGCGGGTTGGGATGAAAAACTGTTTTTT
cdr3_aa: CASSQKAGWDEKLFF

j_call: TRBJ1-5
d_call: TRBD1
v_call: TRBV4-3
clone_size: .
cdr3_nt: TGCGCCAGCAGCCAAACTCTAGGGGGCAGCAATCAGCCCCAGCATTTT
cdr3_aa: CASSQTLGGSNQPQHF

j_call: TRBJ2-5
d_call: .
v_call: TRBV4-3
clone_size: .
cdr3_nt: TGCGCCAGCAGCCAAGATCCCTACGAGACCCAGTACTTC
cdr3_aa: CASSQDPYETQYF

j_call: TRBJ1-2
d_call: .
v_call: TRBV6-5
clone_size: .
cdr3_nt: TGCGCCAGCAGTTTCGGTGGGCAGGGCCTGTCCGGCTACACCTTC
cdr3_aa: CASSFGGQGLSGYTF

j_call: TRBJ2-1
d_call: .
v_call: TRBV7-8
clone_size: .
cdr3_nt: TGTGCCAGCAGGCTAACGGGGGGCAGTTACAATGAGCAGTTCTTC
cdr3_aa: CASRLTGGSYNEQFF

j_call: TRBJ2-7
d_call: .
v_call: TRBV27
clone_size: .
cdr3_nt: TGTGCCAGCAGAAAGGGGGGGCAGACCTACGAGCAGTACTTC
cdr3_aa: CASRKGGQTYEQYF

j_call: TRBJ2-7
d_call: .
v_call: TRBV9
clone_size: .
cdr3_nt: TGTGCCAGCAGCGTAGCTCAGGGGGGACTAGACTACGAGCAGTACTTC
cdr3_aa: CASSVAQGGLDYEQYF

j_call: TRBJ1-5
d_call: .
v_call: TRBV27
clone_size: .
cdr3_nt: TGTGCCAGCAGCGACGGGAATCAGCCCCAGCATTTT
cdr3_aa: CASSDGNQPQHF

j_call: TRBJ2-2
d_call: TRBD1
v_call: TRBV7-2
clone_size: .
cdr3_nt: TGTGCCAGCAACACAGGGGCCGGGGAGCTGTTTTTT
cdr3_aa: CASNTGAGELFF

j_call: TRBJ1-6
d_call: .
v_call: TRBV28
clone_size: .
cdr3_nt: TGTGCCAGCAGTTTCACACAGAATTCACCCCTCCACTTT
cdr3_aa: CASSFTQNSPLHF

j_call: TRBJ1-3
d_call: TRBD1
v_call: TRBV14
clone_size: few
cdr3_nt: TGTGCCAGCAGCCAAACAGGGGTGCCAAACACCATATATTTT
cdr3_aa: CASSQTGVPNTIYF

j_call: TRBJ2-7
d_call: .
v_call: TRBV21-1
clone_size: few
cdr3_nt: TGTGCCAGCAGCCCCCGTGGTCATAGCGGGGGAACCTACGAGCAGTACTTC
cdr3_aa: CASSPRGHSGGTYEQYF

j_call: TRBJ1-2
d_call: .
v_call: TRBV29-1
clone_size: .
cdr3_nt: TGCAGCGTCCGAGAGAACAGTTTGAGCTATGGCTACACCTTC
cdr3_aa: CSVRENSLSYGYTF

j_call: TRBJ1-4
d_call: TRBD1
v_call: TRBV7-6
clone_size: .
cdr3_nt: TGTGCCAGCAGCGAATCCGGGACAGGGGCGTTGGGAGCTAATGAAAAACTGTTTTTT
cdr3_aa: CASSESGTGALGANEKLFF

j_call: TRBJ1-2
d_call: .
v_call: TRBV9
clone_size: .
cdr3_nt: TGTGCCAGCAGCCCGGAGATTTATGGGTCTAACTATGGCTACACCTTC
cdr3_aa: CASSPEIYGSNYGYTF

j_call: TRBJ2-3
d_call: TRBD1
v_call: TRBV30
clone_size: .
cdr3_nt: TGTGCCTGGGACAGGGTTTTGCCAGATACGCAGTATTTT
cdr3_aa: CAWDRVLPDTQYF

j_call: TRBJ1-1
d_call: TRBD1
v_call: TRBV15
clone_size: .
cdr3_nt: TGTGCCACCAGCAGACAGGGGGTCACTGAAGCTTTCTTT
cdr3_aa: CATSRQGVTEAFF

j_call: TRBJ1-2
d_call: .
v_call: TRBV9
clone_size: .
cdr3_nt: TGTGCCAGCAGCGTAGTAGATGGCTACACCTTC
cdr3_aa: CASSVVDGYTF

j_call: TRBJ2-7
d_call: TRBD1
v_call: TRBV7-7
clone_size: .
cdr3_nt: TGTGCTAGCAGCTTAGGGACAGGCGAAACCTACGAGCAGTACTTC
cdr3_aa: CASSLGTGETYEQYF

j_call: TRBJ2-1
d_call: .
v_call: TRBV4-2
clone_size: .
cdr3_nt: TGTGCCAGCAGCCTCGGGGAGAGCTCCTACAATGAGCAGTTCTTC
cdr3_aa: CASSLGESSYNEQFF

j_call: TRBJ1-2
d_call: .
v_call: TRBV4-2
clone_size: .
cdr3_nt: TGTGCCAGCAGCCAAGGTAGCGGTCTCCTTAACTATGGCTACACCTTC
cdr3_aa: CASSQGSGLLNYGYTF

j_call: TRBJ1-3
d_call: .
v_call: TRBV4-2
clone_size: .
cdr3_nt: TGTGCCAGCAGCCAAGGGACTATCTCTGGAAACACCATATATTTT
cdr3_aa: CASSQGTISGNTIYF

j_call: TRBJ2-7
d_call: TRBD1
v_call: TRBV4-3
clone_size: .
cdr3_nt: TGCGCCAGCAGCCAATTAGGGACAGGGACCGAGCAGTACTTC
cdr3_aa: CASSQLGTGTEQYF

j_call: TRBJ2-6
d_call: TRBD1
v_call: TRBV7-2
clone_size: .
cdr3_nt: TGTGCCAGCAGCGGGGACAGTGTCCTTTCGACCTCTGGGGCCAACGTCCTGACTTTC
cdr3_aa: CASSGDSVLSTSGANVLTF

j_call: TRBJ1-5
d_call: .
v_call: TRBV2
clone_size: .
cdr3_nt: TGTGCCAGCAAGCTCGAGAATCCCCAGCCCCAGCATTTT
cdr3_aa: CASKLENPQPQHF

j_call: TRBJ1-1
d_call: TRBD1
v_call: TRBV7-3
clone_size: .
cdr3_nt: TGTGCCAGCAGCCCGACAGGGGTGAACACTGAAGCTTTCTTT
cdr3_aa: CASSPTGVNTEAFF

j_call: TRBJ2-6
d_call: TRBD1
v_call: TRBV5-1
clone_size: .
cdr3_nt: TGCGCCAGCAGCGGGGCCTGGACAGGGCTAGCCAACGTCCTGACTTTC
cdr3_aa: CASSGAWTGLANVLTF

j_call: TRBJ2-7
d_call: .
v_call: TRBV5-4
clone_size: .
cdr3_nt: TGTGCCAGCAGCTTGGCCGGGACTTTAAGGGGCGAGCAGTACTTC
cdr3_aa: CASSLAGTLRGEQYF

j_call: TRBJ2-5
d_call: TRBD1
v_call: TRBV9
clone_size: .
cdr3_nt: TGTGCCAGCAGCGTAGCTGGGACAGGGTACCAAGAGACCCAGTACTTC
cdr3_aa: CASSVAGTGYQETQYF

j_call: TRBJ1-3
d_call: TRBD1
v_call: TRBV4-3
clone_size: .
cdr3_nt: TGCGCCAGCAGCCAAGGCGTAGGGACAGCCTCTGGAGACACCATATATTTT
cdr3_aa: CASSQGVGTASGDTIYF

j_call: TRBJ2-2
d_call: .
v_call: TRBV6-5
clone_size: .
cdr3_nt: TGTGCCAGCAGTTACTCGGCCACCGGGGAGCTGTTTTTT
cdr3_aa: CASSYSATGELFF

j_call: TRBJ1-5
d_call: .
v_call: TRBV7-2
clone_size: .
cdr3_nt: TGTGCCAGCAGCTCCCAGACAGACCAGCCCCAGCATTTT
cdr3_aa: CASSSQTDQPQHF

j_call: TRBJ2-7
d_call: TRBD2
v_call: TRBV7-3
clone_size: .
cdr3_nt: TGTGCCAGCAGCTCGGGACTAGCGAGCGAGCAGTACTTC
cdr3_aa: CASSSGLASEQYF

j_call: TRBJ2-7
d_call: TRBD1
v_call: TRBV19
clone_size: few
cdr3_nt: TGTGCCAGTGCACAACAGGGGGCTGGCTACGAGCAGTACTTC
cdr3_aa: CASAQQGAGYEQYF

j_call: TRBJ1-4
d_call: TRBD1
v_call: TRBV27
clone_size: .
cdr3_nt: TGTGCCAGCAGTTATGGAGGGGGCTTGGAAAAACTGTTTTTT
cdr3_aa: CASSYGGGLEKLFF

j_call: TRBJ1-1
d_call: .
v_call: TRBV28
clone_size: .
cdr3_nt: TGTGCCAGCAGTTTGAGGGGGGGTCACACTGAAGCTTTCTTT
cdr3_aa: CASSLRGGHTEAFF

j_call: TRBJ2-3
d_call: .
v_call: TRBV6-5
clone_size: once
cdr3_nt: TGTGCCAGCAGTTACTCGGAGGGGTTTAGCACAGATACGCAGTATTTT
cdr3_aa: CASSYSEGFSTDTQYF

j_call: TRBJ1-5
d_call: TRBD1
v_call: TRBV19
clone_size: .
cdr3_nt: TGTGCCAGTAGTACCGGACAGGGCGGGTATCAGCCCCAGCATTTT
cdr3_aa: CASSTGQGGYQPQHF

j_call: TRBJ1-2
d_call: TRBD1
v_call: TRBV7-9
clone_size: .
cdr3_nt: TGTGCCAGCAGCGTCGGGACAGGGAACAACTATGGCTACACCTTC
cdr3_aa: CASSVGTGNNYGYTF

j_call: TRBJ2-7
d_call: TRBD1
v_call: TRBV7-6
clone_size: .
cdr3_nt: TGTGCCAGCAGCTTATCAGGGACAGAAAAAGCCTACGAGCAGTACTTC
cdr3_aa: CASSLSGTEKAYEQYF

j_call: TRBJ1-2
d_call: .
v_call: TRBV6-4
clone_size: .
cdr3_nt: TGTGCCAGCAGTGTAAACGCTTCCCTCAGGGACACCTTC
cdr3_aa: CASSVNASLRDTF

j_call: TRBJ1-2
d_call: .
v_call: TRBV28
clone_size: once
cdr3_nt: TGTGCCAGCAGTTTAACAGACCCCTATGGCTACACCTTC
cdr3_aa: CASSLTDPYGYTF

j_call: TRBJ2-3
d_call: TRBD2
v_call: TRBV10-2
clone_size: .
cdr3_nt: TGCGCCAGTACAGAGCGGGGAGACACAGATACGCAGTATTTT
cdr3_aa: CASTERGDTDTQYF

j_call: TRBJ2-7
d_call: TRBD2
v_call: TRBV4-3
clone_size: .
cdr3_nt: TGCGCCAGCAGCCAAAGGCGGGGGATCGTCGAGCAGTACTTC
cdr3_aa: CASSQRRGIVEQYF

j_call: TRBJ2-5
d_call: .
v_call: TRBV28
clone_size: .
cdr3_nt: TGTGCCAGCAGCCCGGGGGAGACCCAGTACTTC
cdr3_aa: CASSPGETQYF

j_call: TRBJ2-7
d_call: .
v_call: TRBV7-2
clone_size: .
cdr3_nt: TGTGCCAGCAGCTTAGTTGGCAATTCCTACGAGCAGTACTTC
cdr3_aa: CASSLVGNSYEQYF

j_call: TRBJ2-5
d_call: .
v_call: TRBV9
clone_size: .
cdr3_nt: TGTGCCAGCAGCGTAGACGCGGTAGCGGTGGGACAAGAGACCCAGTACTTC
cdr3_aa: CASSVDAVAVGQETQYF

j_call: TRBJ2-7
d_call: TRBD1
v_call: TRBV25-1
clone_size: .
cdr3_nt: TGTGCCAGCAGTGCAAGGGTCGACAGGGCCCCCTCAACTTACGAGCAGTACTTC
cdr3_aa: CASSARVDRAPSTYEQYF

j_call: TRBJ2-3
d_call: .
v_call: TRBV4-1
clone_size: once
cdr3_nt: TGCGCCAGCAGCCAAGAGGCCTCTAGCACAGATACGCAGTATTTT
cdr3_aa: CASSQEASSTDTQYF

j_call: TRBJ1-6
d_call: TRBD1
v_call: TRBV27
clone_size: once
cdr3_nt: TGTGCCAGCAGGAGGGACAGCAATTCACCCCTCCACTTT
cdr3_aa: CASRRDSNSPLHF

j_call: TRBJ1-4
d_call: .
v_call: TRBV2
clone_size: .
cdr3_nt: TGTGCCAGCAGTGATCGGGAGGCTTGGATGGGGGAAAAACTGTTTTTT
cdr3_aa: CASSDREAWMGEKLFF

j_call: TRBJ2-7
d_call: .
v_call: TRBV18
clone_size: .
cdr3_nt: TGTGCCAGCTCGCGCCGGGCGGGGGACAATACCTACGAGCAGTACTTC
cdr3_aa: CASSRRAGDNTYEQYF

j_call: TRBJ2-7
d_call: TRBD1
v_call: TRBV19
clone_size: .
cdr3_nt: TGTGCCAGTGGGGACAGGGGACCCTACGAGCAGTACTTC
cdr3_aa: CASGDRGPYEQYF